The 32 T cell receptor beta chains below all came from one sample that was sequenced in a study of CXCR3-negative and CXCR3-positive naive CD8 T cells (dated by TCRdb to about 2019). Overall study outcomes, separate from this receptor: TRB CDR3s from CXCR3-positive naive cells showed higher hydrophobicity (lower Kidera factor 4), lower energy, and higher strength and volume indices than CXCR3-negative naive cells.

The instrument was a NextSeq 550. The Human TCR Profiling Kit (MiLaboratory) was used to prepare UMI-labeled 5' RACE TRB cDNA libraries. TCRdb reprocessed the reads, so every CDR3 protein sequence counts as one entry and DNA is not shown. This sample's records show around 140,000 distinct CDR3 sequences. Approximately 0.4% of the sample goes to the ten largest clones. For these receptors, no antigen is known. The sample taken for sequencing was naive CXCR3+ CD8+ T cells from blood. The cell subset or site label on this specimen signifies: CD45RO-CCR7+CD27+CD95- naive CD8+ T cells expressing CXCR3 (TNR3+). Receptor source: a human donor in good health. Some clones in this sample may be carry-over from other donors' samples.

The chain carries TRBV7-3 and TRBJ2-3; TCRdb gives TRBD2 as the D gene, but with no DNA this cannot be confirmed. The CDR3 totals 15 residues. Germline CDR1 is SGHTA and CDR2 is FQGTGA. CDR3 region: CASSLTRRGTDTQYF. Drawing the rest from reference TRBV7-3 and TRBJ2-3, the complete variable domain is GAGVSQTPSNKVTEKGKYVELRCDPISGHTALYWYRQSLGQGPEFLIYFQGTGAADDSGLPNDRFFAVRPEGSVSTLKIQRTERGDSAVYLCASSLTRRGTDTQYFGPGTRLTVL.

This chain connects TRBV29-1 to TRBJ1-1. CDR3 length: 13 amino acids. Germline CDR1 and CDR2: SQVTM and ANQGSEA. This CDR3 reads CSVGIRSGTEAFF.

The J gene is TRBJ1-5, the V gene TRBV28; TCRdb returns TRBD1, unconfirmable since there is no DNA. CDR1 and CDR2 from the germline V gene are MDHEN and SYDVKM. The CDR3 is 15 residues long. Here the CDR3 reads CASTPTGKGNQPQHF. The full variable domain, in which reference TRBV28 and TRBJ1-5 provide the parts outside the CDR3, is DVKVTQSSRYLVKRTGEKVFLECVQDMDHENMFWYRQDPGLGLRLIYFSYDVKMKEKGDIPEGYSVSREKKERFSLILESASTNQTSMYLCASTPTGKGNQPQHFGDGTRLSIL.

The chain employs TRBV29-1 and TRBJ2-3; TCRdb's D gene call, TRBD1, goes unchecked for lack of DNA. The CDR3 spans 14 residues. Germline CDR1 and CDR2: SQVTM and ANQGSEA. CDR3 sequence reads: CSVEDGQGEDTQYF.

The V and J genes are TRBV7-3 and TRBJ2-1; the D call from TCRdb, TRBD2, cannot be confirmed without DNA. The CDR3 contains 15 residues. The germline gives CDR1 SGHTA, CDR2 FQGTGA. The CDR3 sequence: CASSLLAGGYNEQFF.

The gene calls are TRBV29-1 and TRBJ2-7; TCRdb's D call, TRBD1, is unchecked because there is no DNA. The length of the CDR3 is 12 residues. In germline, CDR1 is SQVTM, CDR2 ANQGSEA. CDR3 amino acids: CSARQGTYEQYF.

The chain employs TRBV29-1 and TRBJ2-7; no DNA is available, so the TRBD2 call from TCRdb remains unchecked. This CDR3 has 13 amino acids. Germline loops: CDR1 SQVTM, CDR2 ANQGSEA. This chain's CDR3 is CSTRGPTNYEQYF.

This chain's CDR3 is CASSLPGEQLF. The chain is built from TRBV5-5 and TRBJ2-1; TCRdb proposes TRBD1, but this gene call is untestable without DNA. Germline CDR1 SGHKS, CDR2 YYEKEE (reference sequence). There are 11 residues in the CDR3.

The chain is built from TRBV29-1 and TRBJ2-1; the TCRdb call, TRBD2, lacks DNA for checking. CDR3 length: 17 residues. Germline CDR1 and CDR2: SQVTM and ANQGSEA. The CDR3 spells CSVVGAWEGAPYNEQFF.

This chain joins TRBV29-1 and TRBJ2-2. CDR1 SQVTM and CDR2 ANQGSEA come from the germline V gene. The CDR3 runs to 13 residues. The CDR3 sequence: CSVEVTPTGELFF.

The genes are TRBV9 and TRBJ2-7; TCRdb designates TRBD1, a call that cannot be tested without DNA. CDR1 is SGDLS and CDR2 is YYNGEE in the germline V gene. The CDR3 spans 14 residues. This CDR3 is CASSVDRVPYEQYF.

The chain combines TRBV3-1 with TRBJ2-5. The CDR3 covers 16 residues. CDR1 LGHDT and CDR2 YNNKEL come from the germline V gene (reference sequence). The CDR3 region is CASSQDVLFRGETQYF.

V usage is TRBV6-2 or TRBV6-3 and J usage is TRBJ2-7; TCRdb calls TRBD1, which cannot be checked without DNA. The length of the CDR3 is 16 residues. Germline V lookup: CDR1 MNHEY, CDR2 SVGEGT. CDR3 residues: CASSYSRDSYIYEQYF.

The chain couples TRBV28 to TRBJ2-5; TCRdb selects TRBD2, and the lack of DNA leaves this call unchecked. Per germline, CDR1 MDHEN and CDR2 SYDVKM. The CDR3 loop spans 17 amino acids. CDR3 region: CASSPNRGLAGQETQYF.

The V call is TRBV6-6, the J call TRBJ2-1; TCRdb's D gene call, TRBD1, goes unchecked for lack of DNA. Germline CDR1 and CDR2: MNHNY and SVGAGI (reference sequence). The CDR3 is 17 residues long. This CDR3 is CASSSRQGLTVHNEQFF.

The V gene is TRBV27, the J gene TRBJ2-1; without DNA, the TCRdb call of TRBD1 cannot be checked. The CDR3 loop spans 15 amino acids. Looked up from germline, CDR1 is MNHEY and CDR2 is SMNVEV (reference sequence). This CDR3 is CASSFSGGPYNEQFF.

CDR3: CASQSVWGATDTQYF. The chain employs TRBV12-3 or TRBV12-4 and TRBJ2-3; TCRdb picks TRBD1, but there is no DNA to check that call. The CDR3 consists of 15 residues.

The chain employs TRBV19 and TRBJ2-1; TCRdb gives TRBD1 as the D gene, but with no DNA this cannot be confirmed. The CDR3 has 16 amino acids. Germline V lookup: CDR1 LNHDA, CDR2 SQIVND (reference sequence). The CDR3 region is CASSMIDSSFYNEQFF.

The V call is TRBV7-6, the J call TRBJ2-5; checking the TCRdb D call of TRBD2 is not possible without DNA. The CDR3 has 16 amino acids. Germline V gene data show CDR1 as SGHVS and CDR2 as FNYEAQ. The CDR3: CASSRTSGGAEENQYF.

The chain has TRBV6-2 or TRBV6-3 and TRBJ1-2; the D gene TCRdb calls, TRBD1, cannot be checked with no DNA. Germline-derived CDR1 and CDR2 are MNHEY and SVGEGT. This CDR3 comprises 14 residues. CDR3 residues: CASSFEGAIYGYTF.

The chain carries TRBV15 and TRBJ1-2. The CDR3 spans 15 residues. Germline CDR1 reads LNHNV; CDR2 reads YYDKDF (reference sequence). The CDR3 is CATSARRGDPYGYTF. Filled out from reference TRBV15 and TRBJ1-2, the complete variable domain reads DAMVIQNPRYQVTQFGKPVTLSCSQTLNHNVMYWYQQKSSQAPKLLFHYYDKDFNNEADTPDNFQSRRPNTSFCFLDIRSPGLGDTAMYLCATSARRGDPYGYTFGSGTRLTVV.

The chain carries TRBV28 and TRBJ2-3; TCRdb reports TRBD2, a call that lacks DNA to check it against. CDR3 length: 15 residues. Germline V lookup: CDR1 MDHEN, CDR2 SYDVKM. CDR3 protein: CASSLAGGATDTQYF. The full variable domain, in which reference TRBV28 and TRBJ2-3 provide the parts outside the CDR3, is DVKVTQSSRYLVKRTGEKVFLECVQDMDHENMFWYRQDPGLGLRLIYFSYDVKMKEKGDIPEGYSVSREKKERFSLILESASTNQTSMYLCASSLAGGATDTQYFGPGTRLTVL.

The chain recombines TRBV12-3 or TRBV12-4 with TRBJ2-3; TCRdb outputs TRBD2, but without DNA this stays unchecked. The CDR3 totals 14 residues. CDR3 sequence reads: CASTREGVTDTQYF.

V is TRBV4-3 and J is TRBJ2-1; no DNA is available, so the TRBD2 call from TCRdb remains unchecked. The CDR3 consists of 15 residues. Germline V gene data show CDR1 as LGHNA and CDR2 as YSLEER. The CDR3 sequence is CASSQDSGGSLEQFF.

The chain has TRBV20-1 and TRBJ2-1; the TCRdb D gene call, TRBD2, has no DNA to confirm it. The V gene's germline CDR1 is DFQATT and CDR2 SNEGSKA (reference sequence). The CDR3 runs to 16 residues. The CDR3 here is CSARLGTSGGYTEQFF.

The chain links TRBV7-9 to TRBJ1-1; the TCRdb D gene call, TRBD1, has no DNA to confirm it. CDR3 length: 14 residues. CDR1 and CDR2 from the germline V gene are SEHNR and FQNEAQ (reference sequence). The CDR3 here is CASSQASGTVEAFF. The complete variable domain, with remaining parts taken from reference TRBV7-9 and TRBJ1-1, reads DTGVSQNPRHKITKRGQNVTFRCDPISEHNRLYWYRQTLGQGPEFLTYFQNEAQLEKSRLLSDRFSAERPKGSFSTLEIQRTEQGDSAMYLCASSQASGTVEAFFGQGTRLTVV.

The V and J genes are TRBV9 and TRBJ1-5; TCRdb lists TRBD1, though no DNA is available to test this call. This CDR3 is 17 amino acids long. Looked up from germline, CDR1 is SGDLS and CDR2 is YYNGEE. Here the CDR3 reads CASSPGTMGRNNQPQHF.

The rearrangement uses TRBV10-2 and TRBJ2-1. This CDR3 spans 14 amino acids. Germline CDR1 is WSHSY and CDR2 is SAAADI. The CDR3 region is CASSEAIGVDEQFF.

The J gene is TRBJ1-2, the V gene TRBV4-3. The CDR3 contains 15 residues. Germline CDR1 and CDR2: LGHNA and YSLEER. The CDR3 reads CASSQDTDLNYGYTF.

J is TRBJ2-2 and V is TRBV29-1. CDR3 length equals 13 residues. The V gene's germline CDR1 is SQVTM and CDR2 ANQGSEA. The CDR3 region is CSAGLRYTGELFF.

The chain is built from TRBV7-9 and TRBJ2-7; TCRdb indicates TRBD2, and absent DNA this call remains unverified. CDR1 is SEHNR, CDR2 FQNEAQ, per germline (reference sequence). The CDR3 consists of 19 residues. The chain's CDR3 is CASSYRGTSGKQISYEQYF.

The chain links TRBV15 to TRBJ2-3; lacking DNA, the TRBD1 call made by TCRdb goes unchecked. Germline assignment: CDR1 LNHNV and CDR2 YYDKDF (reference sequence). This CDR3 region has 17 residues. The CDR3 region is CATSRDGGGVGGDTQYF.